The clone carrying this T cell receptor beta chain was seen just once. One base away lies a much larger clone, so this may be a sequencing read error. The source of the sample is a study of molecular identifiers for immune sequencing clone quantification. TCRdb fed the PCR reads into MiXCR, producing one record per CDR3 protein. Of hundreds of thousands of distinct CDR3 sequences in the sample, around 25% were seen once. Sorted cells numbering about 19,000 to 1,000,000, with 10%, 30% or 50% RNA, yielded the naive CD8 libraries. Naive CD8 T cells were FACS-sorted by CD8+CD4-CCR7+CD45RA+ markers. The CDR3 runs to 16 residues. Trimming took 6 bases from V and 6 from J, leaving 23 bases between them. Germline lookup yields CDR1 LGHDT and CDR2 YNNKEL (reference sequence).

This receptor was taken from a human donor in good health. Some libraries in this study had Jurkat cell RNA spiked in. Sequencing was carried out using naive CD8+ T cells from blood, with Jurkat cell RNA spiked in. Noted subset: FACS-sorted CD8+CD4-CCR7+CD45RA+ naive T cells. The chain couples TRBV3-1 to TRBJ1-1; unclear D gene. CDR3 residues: CASSRSLEGLNAEAFF. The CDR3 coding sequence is TGTGCCAGCAGTCGATCCCTAGAGGGTTTAAACGCTGAAGCTTTCTTT.